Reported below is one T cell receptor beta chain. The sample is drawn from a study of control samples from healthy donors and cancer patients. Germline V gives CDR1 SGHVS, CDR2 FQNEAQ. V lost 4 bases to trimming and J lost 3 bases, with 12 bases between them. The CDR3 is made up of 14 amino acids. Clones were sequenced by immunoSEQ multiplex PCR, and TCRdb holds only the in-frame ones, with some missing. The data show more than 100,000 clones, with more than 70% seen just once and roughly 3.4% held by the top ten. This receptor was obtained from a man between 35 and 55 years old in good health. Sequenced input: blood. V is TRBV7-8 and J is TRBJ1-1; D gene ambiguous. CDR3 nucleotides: TGTGCCAGCAGCTCCCCGCCCCCACACACTGAAGCTTTCTTT. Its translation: CASSSPPPHTEAFF. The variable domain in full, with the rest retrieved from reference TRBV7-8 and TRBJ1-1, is GAGVSQSPRYKVAKRGQDVALRCDPISGHVSLFWYQQALGQGPEFLTYFQNEAQLDKSGLPSDRFFAERPEGSVSTLKIQRTQQEDSAVYLCASSSPPPHTEAFFGQGTRLTVV.